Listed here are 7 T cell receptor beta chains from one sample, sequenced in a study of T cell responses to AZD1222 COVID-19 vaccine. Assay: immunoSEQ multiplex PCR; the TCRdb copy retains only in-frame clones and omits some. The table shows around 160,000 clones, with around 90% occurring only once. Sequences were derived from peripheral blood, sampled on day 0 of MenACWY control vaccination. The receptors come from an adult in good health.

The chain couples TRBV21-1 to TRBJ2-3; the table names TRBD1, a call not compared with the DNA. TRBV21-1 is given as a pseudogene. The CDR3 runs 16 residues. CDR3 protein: CASSNQGWFRTDTQYF. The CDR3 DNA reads TGTGCCAGCAGCAATCAGGGGTGGTTCCGTACAGATACGCAGTATTTT.

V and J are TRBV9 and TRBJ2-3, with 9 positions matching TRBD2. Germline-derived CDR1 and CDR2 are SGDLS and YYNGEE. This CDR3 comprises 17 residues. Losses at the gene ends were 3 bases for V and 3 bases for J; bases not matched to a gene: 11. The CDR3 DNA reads TGTGCCAGCAGCGCCCCTCTGACTAGCGGTAGGACAGATACGCAGTATTTT. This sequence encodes CASSAPLTSGRTDTQYF.

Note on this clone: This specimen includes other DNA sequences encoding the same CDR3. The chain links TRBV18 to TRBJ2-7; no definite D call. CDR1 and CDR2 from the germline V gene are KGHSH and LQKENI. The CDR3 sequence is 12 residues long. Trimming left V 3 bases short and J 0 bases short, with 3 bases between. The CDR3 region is CASSPDSYEQYF. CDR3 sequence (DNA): TGTGCCAGCTCACCGGACTCCTACGAGCAGTACTTC.

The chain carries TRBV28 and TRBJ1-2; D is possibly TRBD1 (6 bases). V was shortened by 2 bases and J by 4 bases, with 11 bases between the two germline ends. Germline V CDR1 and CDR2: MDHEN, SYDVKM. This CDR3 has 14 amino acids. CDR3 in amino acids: CASSLRDTFYGYTF. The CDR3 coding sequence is TGTGCCAGCAGTTTAAGGGACACATTCTATGGCTACACCTTC.

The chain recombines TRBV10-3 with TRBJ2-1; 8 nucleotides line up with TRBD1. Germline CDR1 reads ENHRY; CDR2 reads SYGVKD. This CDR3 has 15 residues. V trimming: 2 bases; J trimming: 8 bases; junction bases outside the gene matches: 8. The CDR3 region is CAISEGGRGPDEQFF. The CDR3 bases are TGTGCCATCAGTGAGGGGGGCAGGGGGCCGGATGAGCAGTTCTTC.

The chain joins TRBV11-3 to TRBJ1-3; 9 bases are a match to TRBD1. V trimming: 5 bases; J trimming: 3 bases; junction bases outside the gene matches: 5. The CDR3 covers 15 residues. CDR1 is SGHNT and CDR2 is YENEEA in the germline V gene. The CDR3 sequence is CASSTGTGIGNTIYF. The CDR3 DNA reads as TGTGCCAGCAGCACCGGGACAGGGATTGGAAACACCATATATTTT.

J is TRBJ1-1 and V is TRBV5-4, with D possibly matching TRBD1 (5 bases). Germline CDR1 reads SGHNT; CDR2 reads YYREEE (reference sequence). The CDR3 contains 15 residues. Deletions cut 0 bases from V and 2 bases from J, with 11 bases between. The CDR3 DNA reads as TGTGCCAGCAGCTTGGAAGTAACAGGTAACACTGAAGCTTTCTTT. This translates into CASSLEVTGNTEAFF.